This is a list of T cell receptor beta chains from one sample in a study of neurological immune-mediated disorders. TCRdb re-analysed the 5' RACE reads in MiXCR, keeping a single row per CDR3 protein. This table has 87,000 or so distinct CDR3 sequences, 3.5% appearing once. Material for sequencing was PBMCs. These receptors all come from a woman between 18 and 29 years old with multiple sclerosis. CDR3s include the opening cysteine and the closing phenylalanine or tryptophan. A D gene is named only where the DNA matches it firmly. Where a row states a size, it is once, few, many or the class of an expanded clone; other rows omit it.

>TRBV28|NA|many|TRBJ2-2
CASSFTTGELFF
TGTGCCAGCAGTTTTACTACCGGGGAGCTGTTTTTT
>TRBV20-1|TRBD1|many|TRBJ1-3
CSARETGLGNTIYF
TGCAGTGCTAGAGAGACAGGGCTTGGAAACACCATATATTTT
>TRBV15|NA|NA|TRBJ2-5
CATSLGIQETQYF
TGTGCCACCAGTCTTGGGATTCAAGAGACCCAGTACTTC
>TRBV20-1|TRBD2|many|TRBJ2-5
CSVGTSGVGETQYF
TGCAGTGTTGGGACTAGCGGAGTTGGGGAGACCCAGTACTTC
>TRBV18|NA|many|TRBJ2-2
CASSPPAQPTGELFF
TGTGCCAGCTCACCACCAGCACAGCCCACCGGGGAGCTGTTTTTT
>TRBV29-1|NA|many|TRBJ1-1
CSVEETAIMNTEAFF
TGCAGCGTTGAAGAGACGGCAATTATGAACACTGAAGCTTTCTTT
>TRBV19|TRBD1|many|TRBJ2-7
CASSPGQVTYEQYF
TGTGCCAGTAGTCCCGGACAGGTGACCTACGAGCAGTACTTC
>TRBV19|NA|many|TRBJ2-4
CASSGDGLKNIQYF
TGTGCCAGTAGTGGGGACGGCCTCAAAAACATTCAGTACTTC
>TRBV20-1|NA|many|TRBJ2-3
CSATKQDWPSTDTQYF
TGCAGTGCTACAAAGCAGGACTGGCCTAGCACAGATACGCAGTATTTT
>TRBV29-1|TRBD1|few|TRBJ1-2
CSVRDRGEYGYTF
TGCAGCGTGCGGGACAGGGGGGAGTATGGCTACACCTTC
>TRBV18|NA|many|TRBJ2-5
CASSPSSETQYF
TGTGCCAGCTCACCAAGTTCAGAGACCCAGTACTTC
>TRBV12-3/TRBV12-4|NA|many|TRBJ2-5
CASSPSGTQETQYF
TGTGCCAGCAGCCCCAGTGGGACCCAAGAGACCCAGTACTTC
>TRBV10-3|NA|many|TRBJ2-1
CAISEQGPYNEQFF
TGTGCCATCAGTGAGCAGGGGCCATACAATGAGCAGTTCTTC
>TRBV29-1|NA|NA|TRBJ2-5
CSVEPVLETQYF
TGCAGCGTTGAACCGGTTCTGGAGACCCAGTACTTC
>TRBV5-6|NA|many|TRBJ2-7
CASSLVGKAYEQYF
TGTGCCAGCAGCTTGGTTGGGAAAGCCTACGAGCAGTACTTC
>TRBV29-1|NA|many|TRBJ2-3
CSVNLYTDTQYF
TGCAGCGTTAACTTGTACACAGATACGCAGTATTTT
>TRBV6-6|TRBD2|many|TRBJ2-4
CASSPRATSVSPNIQYF
TGTGCCAGCAGCCCCCGAGCGACTAGCGTCAGCCCAAACATTCAGTACTTC
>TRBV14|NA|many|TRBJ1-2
CASSHVQGLGYTF
TGTGCCAGCAGCCACGTCCAGGGCCTTGGCTACACCTTC
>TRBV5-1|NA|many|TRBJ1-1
CASSLRFTQGNTEAFF
TGCGCCAGCAGCTTACGCTTTACTCAGGGGAACACTGAAGCTTTCTTT
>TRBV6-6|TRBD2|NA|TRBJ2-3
CASSYPSGRGTDTQYF
TGTGCCAGCAGTTACCCTAGCGGGAGGGGAACAGATACGCAGTATTTT
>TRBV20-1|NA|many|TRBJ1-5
CSARASRGRYQPQHF
TGCAGTGCTAGAGCAAGTAGGGGCAGATATCAGCCCCAGCATTTT
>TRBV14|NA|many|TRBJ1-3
CASSQARRGGNTIYF
TGTGCCAGCAGCCAAGCCCGGAGGGGCGGAAACACCATATATTTT
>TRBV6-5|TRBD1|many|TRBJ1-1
CASSEGQAPGAFF
TGTGCCAGCAGTGAGGGACAGGCGCCGGGAGCTTTCTTT
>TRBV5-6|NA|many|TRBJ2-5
CASSLKLNQETQYF
TGTGCCAGCAGCTTGAAGCTAAACCAAGAGACCCAGTACTTC
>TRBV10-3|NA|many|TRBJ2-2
CAISPTDTTGELFF
TGTGCCATCAGTCCAACTGACACAACCGGGGAGCTGTTTTTT
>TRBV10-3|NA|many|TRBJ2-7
CAISGRGDSSYEQYF
TGTGCCATCAGTGGCAGGGGGGATTCCTCCTACGAGCAGTACTTC
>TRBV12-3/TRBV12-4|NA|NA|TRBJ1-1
CASSYTGKGVTEAFF
TGTGCCAGCAGTTACACCGGAAAGGGAGTCACTGAAGCTTTCTTT
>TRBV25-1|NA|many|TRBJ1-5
CASSDRVGQPQHF
TGTGCCAGCAGTGACAGGGTGGGTCAGCCCCAGCATTTT
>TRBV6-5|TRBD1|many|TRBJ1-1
CASSQTGSVNTEAFF
TGTGCCAGCAGTCAGACAGGGAGTGTTAACACTGAAGCTTTCTTT
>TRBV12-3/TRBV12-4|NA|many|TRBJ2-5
CASSFPSPAETQYF
TGTGCCAGCAGTTTTCCCAGCCCGGCCGAGACCCAGTACTTC
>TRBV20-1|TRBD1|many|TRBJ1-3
CSATDRGPSGNTIYF
TGCAGTGCTACGGACAGGGGGCCTTCTGGAAACACCATATATTTT
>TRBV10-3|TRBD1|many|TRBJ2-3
CAMSGTASTDTQYF
TGTGCCATGTCCGGGACAGCGAGCACAGATACGCAGTATTTT
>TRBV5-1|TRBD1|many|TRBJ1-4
CASREPGQGAEKLFF
TGCGCCAGCAGGGAACCGGGACAGGGGGCCGAAAAACTGTTTTTT
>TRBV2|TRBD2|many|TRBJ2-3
CASRPGQTLAGVVDTQYF
TGTGCCAGCAGACCGGGACAGACTCTAGCGGGAGTGGTAGATACGCAGTATTTT
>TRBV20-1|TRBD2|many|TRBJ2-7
CSALTSGGYEQYF
TGCAGTGCTCTTACTAGCGGGGGCTACGAGCAGTACTTC
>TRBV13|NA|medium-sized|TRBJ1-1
CASSPLGARMNTEAFF
TGTGCCAGCAGTCCCCTTGGTGCACGGATGAACACTGAAGCTTTCTTT
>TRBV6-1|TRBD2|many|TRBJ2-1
CASRVRLAQVSYNEQFF
TGTGCCAGCAGAGTAAGACTAGCCCAAGTCTCCTACAATGAGCAGTTCTTC
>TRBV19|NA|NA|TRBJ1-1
CASTTGFAEAFF
TGTGCCAGTACTACAGGGTTCGCTGAAGCTTTCTTT
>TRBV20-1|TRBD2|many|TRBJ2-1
CSARVLGVAGDVAQFF
TGCAGTGCTAGAGTATTAGGGGTAGCGGGAGATGTCGCGCAGTTCTTC
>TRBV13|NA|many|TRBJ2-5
CASSVGTMVRETQYF
TGTGCCAGCAGCGTCGGGACGATGGTTCGGGAGACCCAGTACTTC
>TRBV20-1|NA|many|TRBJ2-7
CSARSGEQYF
TGCAGTGCTAGAAGCGGTGAGCAGTACTTC
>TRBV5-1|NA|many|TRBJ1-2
CASSLAAGGEGGYTF
TGCGCCAGCAGCTTGGCTGCCGGCGGGGAGGGAGGCTACACCTTC
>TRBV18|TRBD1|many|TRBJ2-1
CASSLGQGNYNEQFF
TGTGCCAGCTCACTGGGACAGGGTAACTACAATGAGCAGTTCTTC
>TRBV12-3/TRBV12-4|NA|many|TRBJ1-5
CASSWRTESNQPQHF
TGTGCCAGCAGTTGGCGGACAGAAAGCAATCAGCCCCAGCATTTT
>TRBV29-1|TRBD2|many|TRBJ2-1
CSVLGLAGSYNEQFF
TGCAGCGTTCTGGGACTAGCGGGGTCTTACAATGAGCAGTTCTTC
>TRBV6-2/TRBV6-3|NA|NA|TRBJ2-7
CASSYGSTAYEKYF
TGTGCCAGCAGTTACGGGTCGACAGCCTACGAGAAGTACTTC
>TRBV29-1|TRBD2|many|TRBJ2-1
CSARTSGLNEQFF
TGCAGCGCTAGGACTAGCGGGCTCAATGAGCAGTTCTTC
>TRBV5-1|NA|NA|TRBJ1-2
CASSLAQPTNYGYTF
TGCGCCAGCAGCTTGGCACAGCCTACTAACTATGGCTACACCTTC
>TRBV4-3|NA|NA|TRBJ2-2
CASSLLALPNTGELFF
TGCGCTAGCAGCCTCCTCGCACTACCGAACACCGGGGAGCTGTTTTTT
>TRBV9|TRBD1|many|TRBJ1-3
CASSVGVGTGENTIYF
TGTGCCAGCAGCGTAGGCGTCGGGACAGGGGAAAACACCATATATTTT
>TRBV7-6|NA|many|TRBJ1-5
CASSLQAYSNQPQHF
TGTGCCAGCAGCTTACAAGCTTATAGCAATCAGCCCCAGCATTTT
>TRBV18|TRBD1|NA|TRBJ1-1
CASSVTGVGDTEAFF
TGTGCCAGCTCAGTGACAGGGGTTGGGGACACTGAAGCTTTCTTT
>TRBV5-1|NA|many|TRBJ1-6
CASSDQTVGDTPLHF
TGCGCCAGCAGCGACCAGACAGTCGGAGATACACCCCTCCACTTT
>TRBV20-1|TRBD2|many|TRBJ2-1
CSAREVAGGFDEQFF
TGCAGTGCTAGAGAGGTAGCGGGTGGGTTCGATGAGCAGTTCTTC
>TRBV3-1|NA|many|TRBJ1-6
CASSRGIDNSPLHF
TGTGCCAGCAGTCGCGGAATAGATAATTCACCCCTCCACTTT
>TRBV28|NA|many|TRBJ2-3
CASSQPGFSTDTQYF
TGTGCCAGCAGTCAACCCGGGTTTAGCACAGATACGCAGTATTTT
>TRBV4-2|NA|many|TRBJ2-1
CASSPELYNEQFF
TGTGCCAGCAGCCCCGAACTCTACAATGAGCAGTTCTTC
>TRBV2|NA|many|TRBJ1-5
CASSDWIIKPQHF
TGTGCCAGCAGTGATTGGATAATAAAGCCCCAGCATTTT
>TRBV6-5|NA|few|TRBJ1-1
CASSWGGDTEAFF
TGTGCCAGCAGTTGGGGAGGGGACACTGAAGCTTTCTTT
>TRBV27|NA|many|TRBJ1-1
CASSLWTGPRGEGEVF
TGTGCCAGCAGTTTATGGACCGGGCCACGGGGTGAAGGTGAAGTTTTT